These 31 T cell receptor beta chains were sequenced from one sample in a study of T cell responses to AZD1222 COVID-19 vaccine. Measured with immunoSEQ multiplex PCR; TCRdb has only the in-frame clones, and not every one. The profile shows 90,000 to 120,000 clones, approximately 90% of them singletons. Material: peripheral blood, obtained 28 days after the second AZD1222 dose. The receptors shown here come from an adult who received the AZD1222 COVID-19 vaccine.

The chain carries TRBV9 and TRBJ2-1, with 16 positions matching TRBD2. CDR3 length: 19 amino acids. V shed 3 bases and J 2 bases; nucleotides not matched to a gene: 8. Germline CDR1 is SGDLS and CDR2 is YYNGEE. Here the CDR3 DNA reads TGTGCCAGCAGCGATCCCCCGGGACTAGCGGGAGGGCCCTACAATGAGCAGTTCTTC. This encodes CASSDPPGLAGGPYNEQFF.

The rearrangement joins TRBV2 to TRBJ1-5; TRBD1 aligns across 8 bases. Germline CDR1 is SNHLY and CDR2 is FYNNEI. Trimming cost V 6 bases and J 3 bases; bases outside gene matches: 7. This CDR3 is built from 15 residues. The CDR3 DNA is TGTGCCAGCAGCGCGGACAGGGCCTCCAATCAGCCCCAGCATTTT. Encoded protein: CASSADRASNQPQHF.

The chain uses TRBV28 and TRBJ1-2; D unclear. The V end lost 3 bases, the J end lost 3 bases, and 8 bases lay between the germline ends. Germline V gene data show CDR1 as MDHEN and CDR2 as SYDVKM. The CDR3 totals 13 residues. As DNA, the CDR3 is TGTGCCAGCAGTTTCGGGGAGGACTATGGCTACACCTTC. Translation: CASSFGEDYGYTF.

The V call is TRBV11-3, the J call TRBJ2-1; TRBD1 matches at 7 bases. CDR1 and CDR2 from the germline V gene are SGHNT and YENEEA. V shed 2 bases and J 8 bases; nucleotides not matched to a gene: 3. The CDR3 sequence is 13 residues long. For the CDR3, the DNA is TGTGCCAGCAGCTTAAGGGGGCCGGATGAGCAGTTCTTC. This sequence encodes CASSLRGPDEQFF.

The chain couples TRBV29-1 to TRBJ2-5, with D hard to call. V lost 6 bases, J lost 3 bases, and 17 bases lay in between. Germline values: CDR1 SQVTM, CDR2 ANQGSEA. CDR3 length: 14 amino acids. The CDR3 protein is CSVSRSGVEETQYF. The CDR3 coding sequence is TGCAGCGTAAGTCGGAGTGGGGTAGAAGAGACCCAGTACTTC.

V and J are TRBV12-3 or TRBV12-4 and TRBJ1-2, with TRBD1 matching over 9 bases. The CDR3 extends over 12 amino acids. Germline trimming cut 5 bases from V and 8 bases from J; bases unmatched to any gene: 3. The CDR3 DNA is TGTGCCAGCAGTCCGGGACAGGGCGGCTACACCTTC. Its translation: CASSPGQGGYTF.

The chain employs TRBV7-8 and TRBJ1-1; no reliable D call. Trimming pared 0 bases from V and 3 bases from J, leaving 11 bases between. The CDR3 contains 15 residues. Looked up from germline, CDR1 is SGHVS and CDR2 is FQNEAQ. CDR3 protein: CASSLAGLRDTEAFF. The CDR3 DNA reads as TGTGCCAGCAGCTTAGCAGGGTTAAGGGACACTGAAGCTTTCTTT.

The rearrangement joins TRBV6-5 to TRBJ2-1; no clear D. Trimming stripped 7 bases from V and 6 bases from J, with 16 bases between. This CDR3 has 14 residues. The germline CDR1 and CDR2 sequences are MNHEY and SVGAGI. The CDR3 here is CASTFGSLSNEQFF. The CDR3 DNA reads as TGTGCCAGCACTTTCGGATCCCTCTCCAATGAGCAGTTCTTC.

The chain uses TRBV18 and TRBJ1-1, with D hard to call. Germline V lookup: CDR1 KGHSH, CDR2 LQKENI. The V end lost 2 bases, the J end lost 0 bases, and 7 bases lay between the germline ends. This CDR3 spans 14 amino acids. CDR3 DNA sequence: TGTGCCAGCTCACCAAACGGCTTGAACACTGAAGCTTTCTTT. This codes for CASSPNGLNTEAFF. Full variable domain (outside the CDR3, taken from reference TRBV18 and TRBJ1-1): NAGVMQNPRHLVRRRGQEARLRCSPMKGHSHVYWYRQLPEEGLKFMVYLQKENIIDESGMPKERFSAEFPKEGPSILRIQQVVRGDSAAYFCASSPNGLNTEAFFGQGTRLTVV.

This chain connects TRBV27 to TRBJ1-6; 9 nucleotides align to TRBD1. CDR3 length equals 15 residues. Germline V gives CDR1 MNHEY, CDR2 SMNVEV (reference sequence). V lost 6 bases and J lost 8; bases outside the gene matches: 8. CDR3 sequence (DNA): TGTGCCAGCAGGCAATCGGGACAGGGTGATTCACCCCTCCACTTT. It encodes CASRQSGQGDSPLHF.

This sequence joins TRBV4-3 and TRBJ2-3; D not resolved. CDR1 is LGHNA, CDR2 YSLEER, per germline. The CDR3 loop spans 15 amino acids. The ends were cut back, 2 bases at V and 0 bases at J, with 9 bases in the middle. As DNA, the CDR3 is TGCGCCAGCAGCCAAAGTCATTTAAGCACAGATACGCAGTATTTT. Residues: CASSQSHLSTDTQYF.

The genes are TRBV7-8 and TRBJ2-7; maybe TRBD1 (7 bases). Germline-derived CDR1 and CDR2 are SGHVS and FQNEAQ. The V gene lost 2 bases and the J gene lost 9 bases, with 17 bases spanning the gap. This CDR3 is built from 14 residues. CDR3 region: CASSLIGRGRWQYF. DNA for the CDR3: TGTGCCAGCAGCTTAATCGGCAGGGGGAGGTGGCAGTACTTC.

The chain combines TRBV5-6 with TRBJ1-2, with TRBD1 matching 7 bases. Germline V gene data show CDR1 as SGHDT and CDR2 as YYEEEE. The CDR3 has 15 amino acids. V shed 0 bases, J shed 4 bases, and the junction held 6 bases outside the gene matches. The CDR3 region has the DNA TGTGCCAGCAGCTTGGGGGAGACAGGGACCTATGGCTACACCTTC. Its protein product is CASSLGETGTYGYTF.

The chain combines TRBV4-3 with TRBJ2-1; TRBD1 is a possible D gene (5 bases). CDR3 length: 17 residues. V lost 1 base and J 0 bases, leaving 13 bases between the germline ends. Germline V lookup: CDR1 LGHNA, CDR2 YSLEER. The CDR3 DNA is TGCGCCAGCAGCCAAGCCGGTGGGGCTAGCTCCTACAATGAGCAGTTCTTC. Translated: CASSQAGGASSYNEQFF.

This rearrangement joins TRBV7-8 to TRBJ2-5; TRBD2 is a possible D gene (5 bases). V shed 1 base and J shed 3 bases, with 15 bases lying between them. Germline V lookup: CDR1 SGHVS, CDR2 FQNEAQ. This CDR3 region has 16 residues. The CDR3 loop reads CASSLGRHRAEETQYF. As DNA, the CDR3 is TGTGCCAGCAGCTTAGGTCGTCACAGAGCGGAAGAGACCCAGTACTTC.

The V and J genes are TRBV24-1 and TRBJ2-1, with TRBD2 as a possible D gene (5 bases). This CDR3 is built from 16 residues. The V gene's germline CDR1 is KGHDR and CDR2 SFDVKD. With 3 bases removed from V and 2 bases from J, the gap between germline ends came to 13 bases. The DNA for the CDR3 is TGTGCCACCAGTGATCCGCGGGCTGAAGCCTACAATGAGCAGTTCTTC. This translates into CATSDPRAEAYNEQFF.

This chain links TRBV19 with TRBJ2-7; D gene ambiguous. CDR1 and CDR2 from the germline V gene are LNHDA and SQIVND (reference sequence). Trimming pared 5 bases from V and 0 bases from J, leaving 8 bases between. There are 13 residues in the CDR3. The DNA of the CDR3 is TGTGCCAGTAGTCCGGGCTCCTCCTACGAGCAGTACTTC. It is translated as CASSPGSSYEQYF.

V usage is TRBV11-2 and J usage is TRBJ1-2; possible D gene TRBD1, 5 bases. The CDR3 spans 15 residues. Between the trimmed V and J ends, which lost 1 base and 8 bases, there was a span of 17 bases. Germline V CDR1 and CDR2: SGHAT, FQNNGV. CDR3 sequence: CASSLGFNRGDGYTF. The CDR3 coding sequence is TGTGCCAGCAGCTTAGGTTTTAATCGAGGGGACGGCTACACCTTC.

The chain is built from TRBV5-6 and TRBJ1-1; no firm D call. Germline V lookup: CDR1 SGHDT, CDR2 YYEEEE. V was trimmed by 5 bases and J by 1 base, leaving 6 bases between them. This CDR3 has 12 residues. The CDR3 loop reads CASSWGNTEAFF. The CDR3 DNA follows: TGTGCCAGCAGTTGGGGGAACACTGAAGCTTTCTTT.

The CDR3 spells CATSLRGDTEAFF. CDR3 bases: TGTGCCACCTCTCTCCGAGGGGACACTGAAGCTTTCTTT. V gene TRBV10-3 combines with J gene TRBJ1-1; D is possibly TRBD1 (5 bases). Trimming took 10 bases from V and 3 from J, leaving 15 bases between them. Germline V gene sequence: CDR1 ENHRY, CDR2 SYGVKD. The CDR3 has 13 amino acids.

V and J are TRBV29-1 and TRBJ1-1, with TRBD1 as a possible D gene (5 bases). The CDR3 spans 12 residues. Germline CDR1 reads SQVTM; CDR2 reads ANQGSEA. V lost 4 bases and J lost 6, with 12 bases in between. The CDR3 spells CSVGRGNAEAFF. The DNA of the CDR3 is TGCAGCGTTGGGAGGGGAAACGCTGAAGCTTTCTTT.

The chain is built from TRBV19 and TRBJ2-7; tentatively, D is TRBD1 (6 bases). The CDR3 covers 16 residues. V was shortened by 5 bases and J by 0 bases, with 17 bases between the two germline ends. The germline gives CDR1 LNHDA, CDR2 SQIVND (reference sequence). The CDR3 reads CASSSSQGPSSYEQYF. The CDR3 nucleotides read TGTGCCAGTAGTTCCTCACAGGGACCTAGCTCCTACGAGCAGTACTTC.

The V call is TRBV23-1, the J call TRBJ2-5; no clear D. TRBV23-1 is designated an ORF whose function remains uncertain. Trimming took 2 bases from V and 0 from J, leaving 4 bases between them. The CDR3 is made up of 13 amino acids. CDR3 in amino acids: CASSQQYQETQYF. The CDR3 DNA follows: TGCGCCAGCAGTCAACAGTACCAAGAGACCCAGTACTTC.

This clone has more than one count but fewer than ten. The chain uses TRBV29-1 and TRBJ2-7; D may be TRBD1 (6 bases). This CDR3 region has 12 residues. V lost 3 bases, J lost 3 bases, and 9 bases lay in between. Per germline, CDR1 SQVTM and CDR2 ANQGSEA. The DNA for the CDR3 is TGCAGCGTTGAGAAACAGGGCTACGAGCAGTACTTC. It translates to CSVEKQGYEQYF.

The chain links TRBV6-6 to TRBJ1-4, with D possibly being TRBD1 (5 bases). V was pared by 5 bases and J by 0 bases, with 7 bases between. The CDR3 contains 14 residues. From germline, CDR1 is MNHNY and CDR2 SVGAGI (reference sequence). As DNA, the CDR3 is TGTGCCAGCAGTCAGGGAGCAACTAATGAAAAACTGTTTTTT. The encoded protein is CASSQGATNEKLFF.

This rearrangement joins TRBV7-8 to TRBJ1-2; TRBD1 is a possible D gene (5 bases). From germline, CDR1 is SGHVS and CDR2 FQNEAQ. The CDR3 has 16 amino acids. V was shortened by 5 bases and J by 8 bases, with 24 bases between the two germline ends. CDR3 in amino acids: CASSAPAGRLRRGYTF. CDR3 DNA sequence: TGTGCCAGCAGCGCCCCGGCAGGGCGCCTTAGACGGGGCTACACCTTC.

This chain connects TRBV6-5 to TRBJ1-2; D perhaps matches TRBD1 (6 bases). The CDR3 length is 14 residues. CDR1 and CDR2 from the germline V gene are MNHEY and SVGAGI. V was pared by 2 bases and J by 4 bases, with 11 bases between. The CDR3 protein is CASSYGGPGYGYTF. DNA of the CDR3: TGTGCCAGCAGTTACGGGGGGCCAGGCTATGGCTACACCTTC.

This chain uses TRBV4-1 with TRBJ2-5, with 8 bases identical to TRBD2. The CDR3 runs 16 residues. The germline CDR1 and CDR2 sequences are MGHRA and YSYEKL. Trimming at V came to 5 bases and at J to 2 bases, leaving 10 bases not matched to a gene. CDR3 DNA: TGCGCCAGCAGCGTGGTAGCGGGGATATTTCAAGAGACCCAGTACTTC. Amino acid sequence: CASSVVAGIFQETQYF.

CDR3 residues: CSARLGSPLHF. For the CDR3, the DNA is TGCAGTGCTAGGCTGGGTTCACCCCTCCACTTT. The chain is built from TRBV20-1 and TRBJ1-6; D unresolved. V was cut by 3 bases and J by 9 bases, with 6 bases left in between. Germline CDR1 is DFQATT and CDR2 is SNEGSKA (reference sequence). The CDR3 is 11 residues long.

To note about this clone: The sample contains more than one DNA sequence encoding this CDR3. This chain connects TRBV2 to TRBJ1-5; 8 bases map to TRBD1. With V trimmed by 6 bases and J by 0 bases, 1 base remained unmatched. The germline V gene encodes CDR1 SNHLY and CDR2 FYNNEI. The CDR3 length is 14 residues. This CDR3 reads CASRGQVSNQPQHF. CDR3 DNA sequence: TGTGCCAGCAGGGGACAGGTTAGCAATCAGCCCCAGCATTTT.

This rearrangement joins TRBV18 to TRBJ2-3; 10 bases fit TRBD2. From germline, CDR1 is KGHSH and CDR2 LQKENI. This CDR3 has 15 amino acids. V was pared by 3 bases and J by 3 bases, with 3 bases of the junction left unmatched. The DNA of the CDR3 is TGTGCCAGCTCACCGTGGACTAGCGGAACAGATACGCAGTATTTT. Residues: CASSPWTSGTDTQYF.